Listed below are T cell receptor beta chains from one sample, sequenced in a study of T cells in Graves' hyperthyroidism and ophthalmopathy. Each CDR3 protein is one row after TCRdb ran MiXCR on the multiplex PCR reads. The sample consists of around 800,000 distinct CDR3 sequences, roughly 37% of them appearing once. The specimen sequenced was blood. These receptor sequences come from a man younger than 35 with Graves' hyperthyroidism. Both conserved end residues are part of each CDR3. Fields, in order: V gene, D gene, J gene, clone size, CDR3 protein, CDR3 DNA. D genes are given only for firm matches. Not all rows give a size; the values are once, few, many and, for expanded clones, a class.

TRBV2,TRBD1,TRBJ2-7,-,CASSLSGTGYHEQYF,TGTGCCAGCAGCCTCTCCGGGACAGGGTACCACGAGCAGTACTTC
TRBV19,-,TRBJ1-1,-,CASTPGRVNTEAFF,TGTGCCAGTACCCCGGGACGGGTGAACACTGAAGCTTTCTTT
TRBV10-3,-,TRBJ1-5,-,CAISGTESNQPQHF,TGTGCCATTTCCGGGACGGAGAGCAATCAGCCCCAGCATTTT
TRBV9,-,TRBJ1-1,-,CASSVDGTAFF,TGTGCCAGCAGCGTAGACGGGACAGCTTTCTTT
TRBV10-3,-,TRBJ2-7,many,CAIRNRAPGYEQYF,TGTGCCATCAGAAACCGGGCCCCGGGGTACGAGCAGTACTTC
TRBV2,TRBD1,TRBJ1-5,-,CASSEYRGPNQPQHF,TGTGCCAGCAGTGAATATAGGGGGCCAAATCAGCCCCAGCATTTT
TRBV29-1,-,TRBJ2-3,few,CSVGHPTDTQYF,TGCAGCGTGGGACACCCCACAGATACGCAGTATTTT
TRBV7-9,-,TRBJ2-5,many,CASSPNQETQYF,TGTGCCAGCAGTCCGAACCAAGAGACCCAGTACTTC
TRBV20-1,TRBD1,TRBJ1-2,few,CSATDRGKGNYGYTF,TGCAGTGCTACGGACAGGGGGAAGGGAAACTATGGCTACACCTTC
TRBV12-3/TRBV12-4,TRBD1,TRBJ1-2,-,CASRLTGDGGYTF,TGTGCCAGCAGATTAACAGGGGACGGTGGCTACACCTTC
TRBV9,TRBD1,TRBJ2-6,-,CASSVEGGASGANVLTF,TGTGCCAGCAGCGTAGAAGGGGGCGCGAGTGGGGCCAACGTCCTGACTTTC
TRBV10-3,TRBD1,TRBJ1-1,many,CAISLAGGGTEAFF,TGTGCCATCAGTCTTGCAGGGGGAGGTACTGAAGCTTTCTTT
TRBV5-1,TRBD1,TRBJ2-7,few,CASSGPDRGIYEQYF,TGCGCCAGCAGTGGCCCGGACAGGGGGATCTACGAGCAGTACTTC
TRBV19,-,TRBJ1-2,-,CASQPRRDTYGYTF,TGTGCCTCCCAACCCCGCCGGGACACCTATGGCTACACCTTC
TRBV7-2,-,TRBJ1-2,many,CASSGARDGYTF,TGTGCCAGCAGCGGAGCCAGGGACGGCTACACCTTC
TRBV5-8,TRBD1,TRBJ2-6,few,CASSLVRQGFSGANVLTF,TGTGCCAGCAGCTTGGTTCGACAGGGCTTTTCTGGGGCCAACGTCCTGACTTTC
TRBV29-1,TRBD1,TRBJ1-1,many,CSVEDGTGTTEAFF,TGCAGCGTTGAAGATGGGACAGGGACCACTGAAGCTTTCTTT
TRBV2,-,TRBJ1-5,many,CASSEGPGSNQPQHF,TGTGCCAGCAGTGAAGGTCCAGGGAGCAATCAGCCCCAGCATTTT
TRBV19,-,TRBJ1-2,-,CASSILTTVLYGYTF,TGTGCCAGTAGTATCCTTACGACAGTCCTTTATGGCTACACCTTC
TRBV4-2,TRBD1,TRBJ1-5,few,CASSQEGQGRTQHF,TGTGCCAGCAGCCAAGAAGGACAGGGCCGCACCCAGCATTTT
TRBV7-9,-,TRBJ2-7,-,CASSPPGSDSYEQYF,TGTGCCAGCAGCCCTCCCGGGTCCGATTCCTACGAGCAGTACTTC
TRBV7-2,-,TRBJ2-6,few,CASSLEGLEYGANVLTF,TGTGCCAGCAGCTTAGAGGGGCTTGAGTACGGGGCCAACGTCCTGACTTTC
TRBV7-9,-,TRBJ1-3,many,CASSLGAQAVAIYF,TGTGCCAGCAGCTTAGGTGCCCAGGCGGTGGCCATATATTTT
TRBV7-6,-,TRBJ1-1,many,CASSLGPRTEAFF,TGTGCCAGCAGCTTAGGACCGAGGACTGAAGCTTTCTTT
TRBV7-2,-,TRBJ1-2,-,CASSLVLGQGYTF,TGTGCCAGCAGCTTAGTTTTGGGGCAGGGCTACACCTTC
TRBV12-3/TRBV12-4,-,TRBJ1-1,few,CASRHGMMNTEAFF,TGTGCCAGCAGGCATGGGATGATGAACACTGAAGCTTTCTTT
TRBV6-5,-,TRBJ1-2,few,CASSSRVSVGYTF,TGTGCCAGCAGTTCTAGGGTATCGGTCGGCTACACCTTC
TRBV20-1,-,TRBJ2-7,few,CSASGEGVSYEQYF,TGCAGTGCTAGTGGGGAGGGGGTCTCCTACGAGCAGTACTTC
TRBV19,TRBD1,TRBJ2-5,-,CASSMGQGARNQPQYF,TGTGCCAGTAGTATGGGACAGGGGGCACGGAATCAGCCCCAGTACTTC
TRBV15,-,TRBJ1-1,many,CATSRDNTDTEAFF,TGTGCCACCAGCAGAGACAATACGGACACTGAAGCTTTCTTT
TRBV6-5,-,TRBJ1-3,-,CASSASEAGGTIYF,TGTGCCAGCAGTGCTTCCGAGGCCGGCGGCACCATATATTTT
TRBV7-9,TRBD2,TRBJ2-7,-,CASSRSQLAGEQYF,TGTGCCAGCAGCCGAAGCCAACTAGCGGGGGAGCAGTACTTC
TRBV5-5,-,TRBJ1-5,few,CASSREDRLYQPQHF,TGTGCCAGCAGCCGTGAAGACAGGCTCTATCAGCCCCAGCATTTT
TRBV7-9,TRBD1,TRBJ2-7,-,CASSGRGLGQGPYEQYF,TGTGCCAGCAGCGGAAGGGGGCTGGGACAGGGCCCCTACGAGCAGTACTTC
TRBV5-1,-,TRBJ1-1,-,CASSLGEGEFTEAFF,TGCGCCAGCAGCTTGGGAGAGGGAGAGTTCACTGAAGCTTTCTTT
TRBV12-3/TRBV12-4,-,TRBJ1-1,few,CASSQDAREAGNTEAFF,TGTGCCAGCAGCCAAGATGCGCGCGAAGCAGGGAACACTGAAGCTTTCTTT
TRBV15,-,TRBJ2-2,-,CATSSEQVTGELFF,TGTGCCACCAGCAGTGAGCAGGTCACCGGGGAGCTGTTTTTT
TRBV24-1,TRBD1,TRBJ1-5,once,CATSDFTGQGVETQHF,TGTGCCACCAGTGATTTTACGGGACAGGGAGTTGAGACCCAGCATTTT
TRBV2,-,TRBJ1-3,-,CASSLRGNSGNTIYF,TGTGCCAGCAGCTTACGAGGGAACTCTGGAAACACCATATATTTT
TRBV29-1,-,TRBJ1-1,many,CSGDSEAFF,TGCAGCGGTGACAGTGAAGCTTTCTTT
TRBV19,-,TRBJ1-5,-,CASSIGGQHF,TGTGCCAGTAGTATAGGGGGGCAGCATTTT
TRBV12-3/TRBV12-4,-,TRBJ2-7,few,CASTPGVREEQYF,TGTGCCAGCACACCGGGAGTTAGAGAAGAGCAGTACTTC
TRBV5-1,-,TRBJ2-7,few,CASSLVSQGSPSYEQYF,TGTGCCAGCAGCTTAGTGTCGCAGGGGTCCCCCTCCTACGAGCAGTACTTC
TRBV7-2,TRBD1,TRBJ2-5,-,CASSFSGQGETQYF,TGTGCCAGCAGCTTCAGCGGACAGGGAGAGACCCAGTACTTC
TRBV7-9,-,TRBJ2-7,-,CASSLGGRERSYEQYF,TGTGCCAGCAGCTTAGGAGGCAGGGAAAGGTCCTACGAGCAGTACTTC